This T cell receptor (beta chain) appears in the sequencing data of a study of shared clonotypes between healthy human individuals. Overall study: Per-donor plates numbered three CD4 naive, three CD4 memory, two CD8 naive and one CD8 memory.

A note on this clone: Its antigen is unidentified.

V was shortened by 2 bases and J by 3 bases, with 11 bases between the two germline ends. Germline-derived CDR1 and CDR2 are MDHEN and SYDVKM. The length of the CDR3 is 15 residues. The study, taken as a whole, reports: Against clonotypes common to all four donors, non-shared ones had lower generation probabilities. Few donors limited the genetic and exposure-history diversity represented.

Authors' data handling: Junction-only immunoSEQ data arrived without quality scores, meaning filtering differed. Data came from immunoSEQ multiplex PCR; TCRdb stores just in-frame clones and leaves some out. D and trimming come from the DNA, and the V and J calls and clone size come from that table. The sample includes some 2.4 million clones, over 85% seen only once; the top ten take 0.36%. The sequenced material came from naive CD4+ T cells from PBMCs. The sample's subset: CD45RA+ positively selected. The sequence derives from a man younger than 30 in good health. Some clones in this sample may be carry-over from other donors' samples. J is TRBJ2-1 and V is TRBV28; D not certain. CDR3 coding DNA: TGTGCCAGCAGTTTAAGGTTGGCCTACTACAATGAGCAGTTCTTC. This codes for CASSLRLAYYNEQFF. Full variable domain (rest looked up from reference TRBV28 and TRBJ2-1): DVKVTQSSRYLVKRTGEKVFLECVQDMDHENMFWYRQDPGLGLRLIYFSYDVKMKEKGDIPEGYSVSREKKERFSLILESASTNQTSMYLCASSLRLAYYNEQFFGPGTRLTVL.